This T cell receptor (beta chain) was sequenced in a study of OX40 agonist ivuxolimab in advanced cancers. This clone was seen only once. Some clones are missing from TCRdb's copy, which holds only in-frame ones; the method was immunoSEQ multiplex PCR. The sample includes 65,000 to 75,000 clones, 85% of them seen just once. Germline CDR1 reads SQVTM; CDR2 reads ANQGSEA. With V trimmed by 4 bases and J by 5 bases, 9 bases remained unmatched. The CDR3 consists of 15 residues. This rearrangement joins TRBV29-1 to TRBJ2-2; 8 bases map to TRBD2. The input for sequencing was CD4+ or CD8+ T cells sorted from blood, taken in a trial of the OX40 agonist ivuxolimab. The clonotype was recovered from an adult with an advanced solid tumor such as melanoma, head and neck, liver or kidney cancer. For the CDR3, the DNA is TGCAGCGTTGTTGTGGGGTTAGCGGGGACCGGGGAGCTGTTTTTT. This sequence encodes CSVVVGLAGTGELFF.